This T cell receptor beta chain was sequenced for a study of T-cell memory formation after mild COVID-19. Study-level points and caveats: Clones shrinking from day 15 to 85 showed even CD4/CD8 mixes; later expanders tilted CD4+.

This clonotype was seen a few times. The target antigen is unknown. One entry per CDR3 protein results from TCRdb running MiXCR on the 5' RACE reads. This sample carries 550,000 to 700,000 distinct CDR3 sequences, under 20% of them seen once, and the ten largest clones take 12%. The CDR3 is 16 residues long. Trimming took 5 bases from V and 5 from J; bases not matched to a gene: 11. The genes are TRBV12-3 or TRBV12-4 and TRBJ2-5, with 10 bases that match TRBD1. The receptor was derived from an adult woman who had mild COVID-19 (a few samples of this study predate the infection). Cell type and time point are not known. The sequencing input was PBMCs or a T cell subset sorted from them (not recorded which). This chain's CDR3 is CASSPGTGVMGETQYF. Here the CDR3 DNA reads TGTGCCAGCAGTCCAGGGACAGGGGTCATGGGGGAGACCCAGTACTTC.